These 25 T cell receptor beta chains share one sample of origin, sequenced in a study of cytotoxic CD8 clonotypes in ibrutinib-treated CLL. The protocol was immunoSEQ multiplex PCR, while the TCRdb copy is restricted to in-frame clones and leaves out a portion. The repertoire holds 270,000 or so clones, with around 76% as singletons. The sequencing here drew on PBMCs, taken at disease progression, from a patient treated with ibrutinib. Receptor source: a human donor with chronic lymphocytic leukemia.

The rearrangement uses TRBV11-1 and TRBJ2-5; D perhaps matches TRBD1 (5 bases). Trimming took off 0 bases at V and 1 base at J, with 9 bases between the two ends. CDR3 length: 15 residues. The V gene's germline CDR1 is SGHAT and CDR2 FQDESV (reference sequence). The CDR3 loop is CASSLAGASQETQYF. The CDR3 DNA reads TGTGCCAGCAGCTTAGCAGGGGCATCCCAAGAGACCCAGTACTTC.

This clone was recorded only once. The V gene is TRBV9, the J gene TRBJ2-2; tentative D call: TRBD1 (5 bases). V was cut by 1 base and J by 6 bases, with 16 bases left in between. CDR1 is SGDLS, CDR2 YYNGEE, per germline. CDR3 size: 16 residues. Written as DNA, the CDR3 is TGTGCCAGCAGCGTACCCAGCAGGGTAGGCCCCGGGGAGCTGTTTTTT. This encodes CASSVPSRVGPGELFF.

J is TRBJ2-3 and V is TRBV28, with no clear D. Looked up from germline, CDR1 is MDHEN and CDR2 is SYDVKM. The CDR3 covers 13 residues. Trimming took off 5 bases at V and 6 bases at J, with 12 bases between the two ends. The CDR3 coding sequence is TGTGCCAGCAGTCGTCCCGACGGTGATACGCAGTATTTT. It codes for CASSRPDGDTQYF. The full variable domain, in which reference TRBV28 and TRBJ2-3 provide the parts outside the CDR3, is DVKVTQSSRYLVKRTGEKVFLECVQDMDHENMFWYRQDPGLGLRLIYFSYDVKMKEKGDIPEGYSVSREKKERFSLILESASTNQTSMYLCASSRPDGDTQYFGPGTRLTVL.

V usage is TRBV27 and J usage is TRBJ2-7; 8 nucleotides agree with TRBD1. The V and J ends lost 6 bases and 5 bases, in that order; junction bases with no gene match: 3. There are 12 residues in the CDR3. Germline CDR1 is MNHEY and CDR2 is SMNVEV (reference sequence). CDR3 sequence: CASSDRGHEQYF. DNA for the CDR3: TGTGCCAGCAGCGACAGGGGCCACGAGCAGTACTTC.

V usage is TRBV6-1 and J usage is TRBJ1-3; D perhaps matches TRBD1 (5 bases). From germline, CDR1 is MNHNS and CDR2 SASEGT. The CDR3 sequence is 14 residues long. Between the trimmed V and J ends, which lost 4 bases and 2 bases, there was a span of 9 bases. The CDR3 region has the DNA TGTGCCAGCAGTGTCAGGGAGGCTGGAAACACCATATATTTT. Its protein product is CASSVREAGNTIYF.

This clone has a single count. The chain has TRBV10-3 and TRBJ1-2; D remains ambiguous. Looked up from germline, CDR1 is ENHRY and CDR2 is SYGVKD. CDR3 size: 12 residues. V was shortened by 0 bases and J by 6 bases, with 5 bases between the two germline ends. The CDR3 nucleotides read TGTGCCATCAGTGAGTCCACGGATGGCTACACCTTC. It specifies CAISESTDGYTF.

This clone was observed many times. The rearrangement joins TRBV19 to TRBJ1-5; 7 nucleotides line up with TRBD1. Germline assignment: CDR1 LNHDA and CDR2 SQIVND (reference sequence). V lost 11 bases to trimming and J lost 6 bases; unmatched junction nucleotides: 4. The CDR3 totals 11 residues. The CDR3, as DNA: TGTGCCTCGCGACAGGGTCAGCCCCAGCATTTT. This encodes CASRQGQPQHF. Together with reference TRBV19 and TRBJ1-5, the CDR3 gives the full variable domain: DGGITQSPKYLFRKEGQNVTLSCEQNLNHDAMYWYRQDPGQGLRLIYYSQIVNDFQKGDIAEGYSVSREKKESFPLTVTSAQKNPTAFYLCASRQGQPQHFGDGTRLSIL.

This clone occurred once. This rearrangement joins TRBV5-1 to TRBJ1-2; maybe TRBD1 (6 bases). Per germline, CDR1 SGHRS and CDR2 YFSETQ. The CDR3 is made up of 14 amino acids. Trimming removed 4 bases from V and 4 bases from J, with 14 bases in between. The CDR3 spells CASSDTGPAYGYTF. The CDR3 DNA reads TGCGCCAGCAGCGACACAGGGCCTGCCTATGGCTACACCTTC.

This clone has only one observation. The V call is TRBV29-1, the J call TRBJ2-5, with D perhaps TRBD2 (7 bases). This CDR3 is 13 amino acids long. Germline V CDR1 and CDR2: SQVTM, ANQGSEA. Trimming left V 6 bases short and J 5 bases short, with 16 bases between. CDR3 region: CSVGGGGLETQYF. The DNA of the CDR3 is TGCAGCGTGGGAGGCGGGGGCCTGGAGACCCAGTACTTC.

The CDR3 DNA reads TGTGCCAGCAGTGAAGGGTGGGGACAGGGTTATGGCTACACCTTC. It is translated as CASSEGWGQGYGYTF. The rearrangement joins TRBV2 to TRBJ1-2; 9 positions agree with TRBD1. This CDR3 has 15 amino acids. Germline CDR1 and CDR2: SNHLY and FYNNEI. V was pared by 1 base and J by 5 bases, with 5 bases of the junction left unmatched.

The chain joins TRBV5-1 to TRBJ2-6; D unresolved. From germline, CDR1 is SGHRS and CDR2 YFSETQ. Trimming pared 5 bases from V and 0 bases from J, leaving 12 bases between. This CDR3 has 16 amino acids. This CDR3 reads CASRDNRGSGANVLTF. For the CDR3, the DNA is TGCGCCAGCAGGGATAACAGAGGCTCTGGGGCCAACGTCCTGACTTTC.

The sample holds a few counts of this clone. V usage is TRBV13 and J usage is TRBJ2-7; 11 nucleotides align to TRBD2. With 0 bases clipped from V and 2 bases from J, the junction kept 0 bases outside the gene matches. This CDR3 has 15 amino acids. Germline-derived CDR1 and CDR2 are PRHDT and FYEKMQ (reference sequence). Written as DNA, the CDR3 is TGTGCCAGCAGCTTAGGACTAGCGGGGGCCTACGAGCAGTACTTC. It is translated as CASSLGLAGAYEQYF.

CDR3 DNA sequence: TGTGCCAGCAGCCTTGGGTTTAGCAATCAGCCCCAGCATTTT. This translates into CASSLGFSNQPQHF. The chain is built from TRBV6-5 and TRBJ1-5; D uncertain. The CDR3 is made up of 14 amino acids. In germline, CDR1 is MNHEY, CDR2 SVGAGI. Trimming left V 6 bases short and J 0 bases short, with 9 bases between.

The V gene is TRBV29-1, the J gene TRBJ1-2; tentatively, D is TRBD1 (5 bases). Trimming took off 7 bases at V and 2 bases at J, with 14 bases between the two ends. The germline CDR1 and CDR2 sequences are SQVTM and ANQGSEA. The CDR3 spans 13 residues. CDR3 region: CSERGPQNYGYTF. CDR3 nucleotides: TGCAGCGAGAGGGGACCTCAGAACTATGGCTACACCTTC.

This rearrangement joins TRBV6-5 to TRBJ1-2, with D maybe TRBD1 (5 bases). The CDR3 sequence is 15 residues long. The V and J ends lost 6 bases and 7 bases respectively, with 21 bases between them. Germline V gene sequence: CDR1 MNHEY, CDR2 SVGAGI. CDR3 DNA sequence: TGTGCCAGCAGCCACGGACACTTACTGAGCTCTGGCTACACCTTC. This sequence encodes CASSHGHLLSSGYTF.

This clone was found once. This rearrangement joins TRBV25-1 to TRBJ2-7; TRBD2 matches at 11 bases. This CDR3 region has 17 residues. The germline V gene has CDR1 MGHDK and CDR2 SYGVNS. J gave up 7 bases and V 2 bases, and 13 bases lay outside the gene matches. The CDR3 is CASSEREIAGGPKEQYF. The DNA for the CDR3 is TGTGCCAGCAGTGAAAGGGAAATAGCGGGAGGGCCTAAAGAGCAGTACTTC.

The chain couples TRBV5-5 to TRBJ2-7; TRBD1 is a possible D gene (5 bases). The CDR3 sequence is 13 residues long. Germline CDR1 and CDR2: SGHKS and YYEKEE (reference sequence). The germline V and J ends were trimmed by 1 base and 4 bases, with 9 bases remaining between them. The CDR3 sequence is CASSLSRAYEQYF. The CDR3 coding sequence is TGTGCCAGCAGCTTGAGCAGGGCTTACGAGCAGTACTTC.

In its sample, this clone was seen once. The chain combines TRBV7-2 with TRBJ2-1, with TRBD1 identical over 11 bases. J was trimmed by 9 bases and V by 3 bases; bases with no gene match: 7. The CDR3 has 15 residues. CDR1 SGHTA and CDR2 FQGNSA come from the germline V gene. CDR3 in amino acids: CASSFPGQGVGEQFF. The CDR3 DNA reads TGTGCCAGCAGCTTCCCGGGACAGGGGGTCGGTGAGCAGTTCTTC.

The V gene is TRBV14, the J gene TRBJ2-1, with TRBD2 matching over 8 bases. The V and J ends lost 4 bases and 12 bases, in that order; junction bases with no gene match: 29. CDR3 length equals 20 residues. CDR1 and CDR2 from the germline V gene are SGHDN and FVKESK. DNA of the CDR3: TGTGCCAGCAGCCGCACAACGGGCGGGAGGCCAACACAGAACAATATTCGGCAGTTCTTC. As protein: CASSRTTGGRPTQNNIRQFF.

The genes are TRBV18 and TRBJ2-1; TRBD2 matches at 7 bases. V lost 6 bases to trimming and J lost 6 bases; unmatched junction nucleotides: 14. The germline gives CDR1 KGHSH, CDR2 LQKENI. The CDR3 loop spans 16 amino acids. CDR3 bases: TGTGCCAGCTCTTATAGCGGGCCCCTAGGCGGCAATGAGCAGTTCTTC. Protein sequence: CASSYSGPLGGNEQFF.

In its sample, this clone was seen a few times. This chain connects TRBV5-1 to TRBJ1-1; D is undetermined. Germline V CDR1 and CDR2: SGHRS, YFSETQ. CDR3 length: 13 residues. The germline V and J ends were trimmed by 1 base and 2 bases, with 6 bases remaining between them. The CDR3 sequence is CASSLWVNTEAFF. Written as DNA, the CDR3 is TGCGCCAGCAGCTTGTGGGTTAACACTGAAGCTTTCTTT.

The CDR3 coding sequence is TGTGCCAGCAGCTCTATTCGGGGGATGGAGGCTGGGGAGCTGTTTTTT. It translates to CASSSIRGMEAGELFF. The chain uses TRBV7-8 and TRBJ2-2; TRBD2 might be the D (6 bases). The CDR3 runs 16 residues. CDR1 is SGHVS and CDR2 is FQNEAQ in the germline V gene. V lost 4 bases and J lost 8, with 20 bases in between.

As concerns this clone: The sample has other DNA sequences that encode this CDR3 too. The rearrangement uses TRBV27 and TRBJ2-3, with 7 bases lining up with TRBD2. This CDR3 region has 15 residues. The V segment lost 0 bases and the J segment 0 bases; nucleotides outside the gene matches: 0. CDR1 and CDR2 from the germline V gene are MNHEY and SMNVEV (reference sequence). Written as DNA, the CDR3 is TGTGCCAGCAGTTTATCGCGGGGGAGCACAGATACGCAGTATTTT. This sequence encodes CASSLSRGSTDTQYF.

The gene calls are TRBV6-6 and TRBJ2-7, with D tentatively TRBD1 (5 bases). This CDR3 is 16 amino acids long. Trimming cost V 5 bases and J 6 bases, with 23 bases left between them. Germline-derived CDR1 and CDR2 are MNHNY and SVGAGI (reference sequence). CDR3 DNA sequence: TGTGCCAGCAGTCCTGATGGGCTGGGGCTCAAGGTCGAGCAGTACTTC. Translation gives CASSPDGLGLKVEQYF.

The rearrangement links TRBV11-2 to TRBJ2-7; 9 nucleotides line up with TRBD1. Looked up from germline, CDR1 is SGHAT and CDR2 is FQNNGV. There are 15 residues in the CDR3. Germline trimming cut 1 base from V and 6 bases from J; bases unmatched to any gene: 7. This CDR3 is CASSLGWGQGGEQYF. The CDR3 DNA follows: TGTGCCAGCAGCTTAGGCTGGGGACAGGGTGGCGAGCAGTACTTC.